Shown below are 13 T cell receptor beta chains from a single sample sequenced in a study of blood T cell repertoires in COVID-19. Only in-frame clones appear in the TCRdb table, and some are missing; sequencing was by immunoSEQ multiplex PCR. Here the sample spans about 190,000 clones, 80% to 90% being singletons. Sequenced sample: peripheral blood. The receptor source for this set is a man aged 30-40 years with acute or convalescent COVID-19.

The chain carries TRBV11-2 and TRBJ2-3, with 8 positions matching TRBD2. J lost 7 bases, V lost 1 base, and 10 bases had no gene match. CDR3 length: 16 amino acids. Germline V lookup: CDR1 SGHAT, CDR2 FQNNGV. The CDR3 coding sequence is TGTGCCAGCAGCTTAGGGAAGAGCGGGAGTATTAATACGCAGTATTTT. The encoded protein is CASSLGKSGSINTQYF.

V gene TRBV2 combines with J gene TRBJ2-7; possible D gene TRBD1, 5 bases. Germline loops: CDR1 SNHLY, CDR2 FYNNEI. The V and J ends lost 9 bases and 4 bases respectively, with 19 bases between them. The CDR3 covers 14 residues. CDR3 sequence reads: CASGAADLGYEQYF. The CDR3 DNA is TGTGCCAGTGGGGCGGCGGACCTCGGGTACGAGCAGTACTTC.

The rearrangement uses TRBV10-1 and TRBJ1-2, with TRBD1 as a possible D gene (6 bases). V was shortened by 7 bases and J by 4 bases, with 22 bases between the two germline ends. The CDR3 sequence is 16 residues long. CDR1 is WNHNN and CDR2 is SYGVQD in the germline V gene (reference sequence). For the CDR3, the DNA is TGCGCCAGCACCTCCACGGGGGGGGCGGTCGGCTATGGCTACACCTTC. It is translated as CASTSTGGAVGYGYTF.

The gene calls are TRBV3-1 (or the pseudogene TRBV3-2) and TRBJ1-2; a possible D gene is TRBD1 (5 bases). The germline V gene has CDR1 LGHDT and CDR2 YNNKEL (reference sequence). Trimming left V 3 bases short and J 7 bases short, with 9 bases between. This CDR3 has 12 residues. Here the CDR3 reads CASSQVTGGYTF. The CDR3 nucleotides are TGTGCCAGCAGCCAGGTCACAGGTGGCTACACCTTC.

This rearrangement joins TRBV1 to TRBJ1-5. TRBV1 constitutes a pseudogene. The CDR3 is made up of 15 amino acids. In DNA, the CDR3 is TGCACCAGCAGCCAAGATATGGCGGGGAATCAGCCCCAGCATTTT. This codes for CTSSQDMAGNQPQHF.

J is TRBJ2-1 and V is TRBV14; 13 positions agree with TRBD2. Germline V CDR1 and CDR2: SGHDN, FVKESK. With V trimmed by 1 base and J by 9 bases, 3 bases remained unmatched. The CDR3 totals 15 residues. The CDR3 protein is CASSQGLAGGSEQFF. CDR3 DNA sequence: TGTGCCAGCAGCCAAGGACTAGCGGGAGGATCTGAGCAGTTCTTC.

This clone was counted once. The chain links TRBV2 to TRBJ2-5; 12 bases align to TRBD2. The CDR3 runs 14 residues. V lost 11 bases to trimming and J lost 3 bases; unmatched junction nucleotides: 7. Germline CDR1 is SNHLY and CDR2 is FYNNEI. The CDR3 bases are TGTGCCGGCCGACTAGCGGGGGTCAAAGAGACCCAGTACTTC. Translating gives CAGRLAGVKETQYF.

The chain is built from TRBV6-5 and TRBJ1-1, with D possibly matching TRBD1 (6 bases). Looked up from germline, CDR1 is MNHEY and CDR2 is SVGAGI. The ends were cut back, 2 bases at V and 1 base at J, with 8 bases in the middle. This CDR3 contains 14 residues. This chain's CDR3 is CASSYDRTNTEAFF. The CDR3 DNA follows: TGTGCCAGCAGTTACGACAGGACGAACACTGAAGCTTTCTTT.

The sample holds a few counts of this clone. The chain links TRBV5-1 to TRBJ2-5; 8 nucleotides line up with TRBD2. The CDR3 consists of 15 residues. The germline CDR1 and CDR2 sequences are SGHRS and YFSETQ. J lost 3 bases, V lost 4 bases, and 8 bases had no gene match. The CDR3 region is CASSQPGLEKETQYF. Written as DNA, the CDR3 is TGCGCCAGCAGCCAGCCGGGACTAGAAAAAGAGACCCAGTACTTC.

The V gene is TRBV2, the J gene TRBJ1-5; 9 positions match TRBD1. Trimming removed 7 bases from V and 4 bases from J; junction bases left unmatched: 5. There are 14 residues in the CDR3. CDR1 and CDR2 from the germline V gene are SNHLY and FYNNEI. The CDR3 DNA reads TGTGCCAGCACAGAGGACAGGGGAAATCAGCCCCAGCATTTT. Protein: CASTEDRGNQPQHF. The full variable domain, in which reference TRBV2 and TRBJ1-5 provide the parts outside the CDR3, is EPEVTQTPSHQVTQMGQEVILRCVPISNHLYFYWYRQILGQKVEFLVSFYNNEISEKSEIFDDQFSVERPDGSNFTLKIRSTKLEDSAMYFCASTEDRGNQPQHFGDGTRLSIL.

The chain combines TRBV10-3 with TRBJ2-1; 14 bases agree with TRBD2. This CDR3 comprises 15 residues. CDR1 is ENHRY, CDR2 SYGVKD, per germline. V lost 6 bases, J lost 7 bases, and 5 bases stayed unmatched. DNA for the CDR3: TGTGCCATCAGCGGGACTAGCGGGAGAAAAAATGAGCAGTTCTTC. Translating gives CAISGTSGRKNEQFF.

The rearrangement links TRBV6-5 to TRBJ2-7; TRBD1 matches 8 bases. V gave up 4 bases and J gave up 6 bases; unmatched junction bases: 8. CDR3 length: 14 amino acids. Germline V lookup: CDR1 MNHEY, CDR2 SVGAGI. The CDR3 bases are TGTGCCAGCAGTTTGTACGGACAGGGCGCCGAGCAGTACTTC. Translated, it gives CASSLYGQGAEQYF.

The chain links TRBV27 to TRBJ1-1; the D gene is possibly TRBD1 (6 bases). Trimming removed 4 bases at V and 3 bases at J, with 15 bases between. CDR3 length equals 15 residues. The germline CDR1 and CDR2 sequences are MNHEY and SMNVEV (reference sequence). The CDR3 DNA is TGTGCCAGCAGTTCTTACAGGGCCGGTCACACTGAAGCTTTCTTT. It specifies CASSSYRAGHTEAFF.